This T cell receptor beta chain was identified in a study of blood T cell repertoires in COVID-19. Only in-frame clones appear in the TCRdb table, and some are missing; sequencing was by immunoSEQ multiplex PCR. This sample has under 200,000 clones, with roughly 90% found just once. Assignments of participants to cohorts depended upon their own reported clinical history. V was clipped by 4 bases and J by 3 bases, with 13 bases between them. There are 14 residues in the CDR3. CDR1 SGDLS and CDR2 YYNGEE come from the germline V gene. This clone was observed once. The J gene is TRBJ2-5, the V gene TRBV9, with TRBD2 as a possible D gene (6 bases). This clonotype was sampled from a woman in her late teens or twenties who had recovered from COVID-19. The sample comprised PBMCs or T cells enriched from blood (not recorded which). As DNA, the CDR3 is TGTGCCAGCAGCCAGGGAGGTGCTGAAGAGACCCAGTACTTC. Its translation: CASSQGGAEETQYF.